This T cell receptor (beta chain) was profiled in a study of shared clonotypes between healthy human individuals. Whole-study results and caveats: Among donors, the sharing of clonotypes was expected to be influenced by sequencing depth. Generation probability values for non-shared clonotypes were lower than those for clonotypes shared by all four donors. In four donors, roughly 5.2% of naive CD4 clonotypes appeared in common.

As processed by the authors: ImmunoSEQ junction-only sequences lacked quality scores, so their filtering differed. Here immunoSEQ multiplex PCR was the method, and the copy in TCRdb shows in-frame clones only, minus some. V and J calls and clone size come straight from that table; D and trimming were deduced from the DNA. The repertoire has fewer than 1.6 million clones, approximately 98.5% of them found once; the top ten carry around 0.33%. The sample holds one count of this clone. Antigen unknown. Trimming shortened V by 6 bases and J by 1 base, and 13 bases separated the two germline ends. The CDR3 contains 14 residues.

The material sequenced was naive CD4+ T cells sorted from blood. Subset meaning: CD45RA+ positively selected. The sequence was obtained from a man aged 25 to 45 in good health. This chain uses TRBV23-1 with TRBJ2-7, with a possible D match to TRBD1 (6 bases). TRBV23-1 is reported as an ORF; its role is uncertain. This CDR3 reads CASRLQGRSYEQYF. Written as DNA, the CDR3 is TGCGCCAGCAGATTACAGGGAAGGTCCTACGAGCAGTACTTC.